A single sample gave rise to the 7 T cell receptor beta chains below, sequenced in a study of blood T cell repertoires in COVID-19 (dated by TCRdb to the early 2020s). The method behind the library was the immunoSEQ multiplex PCR assay. Entries here come from immuneACCESS through TCRdb and include only in-frame sequences with V and J called. Some clones fail to appear in such tables; in the studies checked, an unresolved V gene covers under half of the shortfall, and the cause of the remainder is unknown. This sample is represented by 200,000 to 250,000 clones; about nine tenths of them were singletons. Jointly, the top ten make up 2.7% of the sample. What was sequenced was peripheral blood. Receptors were obtained from a woman aged 60-75 years with acute or convalescent COVID-19.

The chain couples TRBV7-2 to TRBJ2-6; unclear D gene. The length of the CDR3 is 16 residues. Germline lookup yields CDR1 SGHTA and CDR2 FQGNSA. The V end lost 0 bases, the J end lost 2 bases, and 8 bases lay between the germline ends. CDR3 residues: CASSLAGGTGANVLTF. DNA for the CDR3: TGTGCCAGCAGCTTAGCCGGCGGAACTGGGGCCAACGTCCTGACTTTC.

This clone has only one observation. J is TRBJ1-5 and V is TRBV12-3 or TRBV12-4; no clear D gene. The CDR3 extends over 13 amino acids. V lost 1 base, J lost 7 bases, and 8 bases lay in between. CDR3 bases: TGTGCCAGCAGTTTAGGCCGGTTACAGCCCCAGCATTTT. This translates into CASSLGRLQPQHF.

V and J are TRBV4-1 and TRBJ1-2; D is perhaps TRBD1 (6 bases). Trimming removed 0 bases from V and 2 bases from J, with 10 bases in between. Germline values: CDR1 MGHRA, CDR2 YSYEKL. The CDR3 consists of 15 residues. DNA of the CDR3: TGCGCCAGCAGCCAAGAGGTCACAGGGAACTATGGCTACACCTTC. The encoded protein is CASSQEVTGNYGYTF.

The V gene is TRBV28, the J gene TRBJ2-5, with a weak D call TRBD2 (6 bases). V was shortened by 3 bases and J by 1 base, with 12 bases between the two germline ends. The CDR3 spans 15 residues. Per germline, CDR1 MDHEN and CDR2 SYDVKM. CDR3 residues: CASSFGGSIQETQYF. The CDR3 DNA reads as TGTGCCAGCAGTTTCGGGGGATCTATCCAAGAGACCCAGTACTTC. Together with reference TRBV28 and TRBJ2-5, the CDR3 gives the full variable domain: DVKVTQSSRYLVKRTGEKVFLECVQDMDHENMFWYRQDPGLGLRLIYFSYDVKMKEKGDIPEGYSVSREKKERFSLILESASTNQTSMYLCASSFGGSIQETQYFGPGTRLLVL.

The chain is built from TRBV3-1 (or the pseudogene TRBV3-2) and TRBJ1-4; 9 positions match TRBD1. CDR1 and CDR2 (germline): LGHDT, YNNKEL (reference sequence). The CDR3 spans 15 residues. With 0 bases clipped from V and 11 bases from J, the junction kept 7 bases outside the gene matches. The CDR3 reads CASSQEAGTGSKLFF. The CDR3 bases are TGTGCCAGCAGCCAAGAAGCGGGGACAGGGTCGAAACTGTTTTTT.

This chain joins TRBV15 and TRBJ2-5, with a tentative D call TRBD1 (6 bases). Trimming stripped 1 base from V and 1 base from J, with 16 bases between. The CDR3 contains 17 residues. Germline lookup yields CDR1 LNHNV and CDR2 YYDKDF (reference sequence). Here the CDR3 DNA reads TGTGCCACCAGCAGAGGCCGACTTGGGGGCTTCCAAGAGACCCAGTACTTC. It encodes CATSRGRLGGFQETQYF.

Worth noting for this clone: Additional DNA sequences in this sample encode the identical CDR3. The CDR3 protein is CATSEAGTGDEKLFF. DNA of the CDR3: TGTGCCACCAGTGAGGCCGGGACAGGGGATGAAAAACTGTTTTTT. The chain employs TRBV24-1 and TRBJ1-4; 10 bases are a match to TRBD1. V dropped 4 bases and J dropped 6; count of bases not matched to a gene: 4. This CDR3 contains 15 residues. Germline V gene data show CDR1 as KGHDR and CDR2 as SFDVKD.